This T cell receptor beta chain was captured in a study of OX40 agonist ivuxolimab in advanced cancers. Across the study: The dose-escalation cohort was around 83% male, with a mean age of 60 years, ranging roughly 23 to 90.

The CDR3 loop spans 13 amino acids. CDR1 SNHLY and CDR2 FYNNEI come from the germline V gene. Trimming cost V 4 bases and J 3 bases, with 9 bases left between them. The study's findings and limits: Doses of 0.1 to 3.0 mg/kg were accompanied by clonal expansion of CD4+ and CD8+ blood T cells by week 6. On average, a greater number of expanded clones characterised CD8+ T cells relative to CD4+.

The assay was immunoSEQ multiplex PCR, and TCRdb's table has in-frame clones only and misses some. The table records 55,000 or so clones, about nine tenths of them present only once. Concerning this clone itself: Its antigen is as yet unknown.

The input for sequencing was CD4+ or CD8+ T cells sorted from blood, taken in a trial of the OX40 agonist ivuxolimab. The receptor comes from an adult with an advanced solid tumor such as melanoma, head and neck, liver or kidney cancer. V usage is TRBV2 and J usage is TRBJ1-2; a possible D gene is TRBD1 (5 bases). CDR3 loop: CASSGGAHYGYTF. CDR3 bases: TGTGCCAGCAGTGGGGGCGCCCACTATGGCTACACCTTC.